This TCR beta chain is drawn from a study of T cell responses to AZD1222 COVID-19 vaccine (dated by TCRdb to the early 2020s). A note on the overall study: AZD1222 recipients with second doses at about 4 weeks or about 12 weeks were pooled, because spike-specific TCR depth and breadth did not differ between schedules. A total of more than 230 trial participants underwent TCR sequencing, of whom under 220 had received two doses of AZD1222 and about 26 had received two doses of the MenACWY control vaccine. Trial participants were enrolled into age subgroups of 18-55, 56-69 and 70-plus years, which contained around 140, 26 and 57 TCR-sequenced participants, respectively.

Broader findings and caveats from the paper: Conclusions about previously exposed vaccinees were limited because only six or seven AZD1222 recipients were SARS-CoV-2 seropositive at baseline. Vaccine-associated CD4 TCRs spanned the whole spike protein, with dominant responses in regions 160-218 and 743-854. In the small 56-69-year group, the increase in depth fell short of significance, most likely because of low power. Because no day 14 peak-response samples were available, the repertoires could be characterized only after the peak T cell response. Epitopes outside the regions mutated in the B.1.351 and B.1.1.7 variants were reportedly recognized by nearly half of the unique spike-specific TCRs. Most participants were white British and females outnumbered males, and the authors suggested that clonal diversity may have been underestimated. After two AZD1222 doses, both the breadth and the depth of spike-specific TCRs were significantly higher than at day 0 and than in MenACWY recipients.

The intended sense of this specimen's time point label: baseline before first vaccination. Samples from vaccinated people were obtained from the UK trials COV001 and COV002, which included a single-blind randomized controlled phase 2/3 trial of AZD1222 (ChAdOx1 nCoV-19) in healthy adults. For TCRbeta chain sequencing, PBMC samples from trial participants were taken at day 0 and at day 28 after the second dose. On this clone itself: Its specific antigen is unknown. Per-base qualities were not stored, and no clone one base away is much larger.

V is reduced by 4 bases and J by 5 bases, leaving a spacing of 13 bases between them. The germline V gene (reference sequence) sets CDR1 to MNHEY and CDR2 to SMNVEV. The CDR3, from cysteine to phenylalanine, totals 14 residues. The CDR3 DNA has 42 bases and is translated from base 1. The CDR3 regions of human TCRbeta chains were subjected to immunosequencing. On the authors' methods: Repertoire TCRs were matched against a reference library of SARS-CoV-2-specific TCRs generated with the MIRA antigen-specificity platform. Breadth was defined as the fraction of unique TCRs that were SARS-CoV-2-associated, and depth was defined as the fraction of total T cells that were SARS-CoV-2-associated. Each spike-specific TCR was assigned to its reactive spike region and to a CD4 or CD8 class using the MIRA data. Log10-transformed breadth and depth values were compared by one-way ANOVA with Sidak's multiple comparisons tests. The table was pulled from immuneACCESS by TCRdb, which kept in-frame rearrangements only. Such tables lose some clones; where checked, under half of the loss comes from unresolved V genes, and the rest has no known cause. That table supplies the V and J calls and clone size; D and trimming were determined from the DNA. This sample is represented by tens of thousands of clones; roughly 85% of them were singletons. Of the sample, over 3.5% is held by the ten largest clones.

The material sequenced was peripheral blood, taken on day 0 of AZD1222 vaccination. This receptor was taken from an adult in good health. Recombination linked TRBV27 to TRBJ2-3; there is no confident call for the D gene. Read as DNA, the sequence is TGTGCCAGCAGTTCATCCCTACCGGGAGATACGCAGTATTTT. It is translated as CASSSSLPGDTQYF.